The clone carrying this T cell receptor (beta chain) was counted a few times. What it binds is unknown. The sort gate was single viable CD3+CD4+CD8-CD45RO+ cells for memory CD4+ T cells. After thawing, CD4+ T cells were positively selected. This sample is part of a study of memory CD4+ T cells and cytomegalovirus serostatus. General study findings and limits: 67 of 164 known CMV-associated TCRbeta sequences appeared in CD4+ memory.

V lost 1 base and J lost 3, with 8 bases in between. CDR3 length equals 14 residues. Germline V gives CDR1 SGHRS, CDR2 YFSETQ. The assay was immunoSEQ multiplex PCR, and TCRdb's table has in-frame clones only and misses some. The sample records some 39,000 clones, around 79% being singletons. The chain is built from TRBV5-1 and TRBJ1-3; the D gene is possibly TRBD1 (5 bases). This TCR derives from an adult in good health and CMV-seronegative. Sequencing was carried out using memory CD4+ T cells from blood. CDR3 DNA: TGCGCCAGCAGCTTGACAGGTTTTGGAAACACCATATATTTT. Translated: CASSLTGFGNTIYF. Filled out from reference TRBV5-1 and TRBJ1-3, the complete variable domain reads KAGVTQTPRYLIKTRGQQVTLSCSPISGHRSVSWYQQTPGQGLQFLFEYFSETQRNKGNFPGRFSGRQFSNSRSEMNVSTLELGDSALYLCASSLTGFGNTIYFGEGSWLTVV.